This TCR beta chain was captured in a study of blood T cells in healthy people across ages. V was clipped by 6 bases and J by 3 bases, with 17 bases between them. Germline lookup yields CDR1 MNHEY and CDR2 SVGEGT. This CDR3 is 16 amino acids long. There are many counts of this clonotype. For the second PCR, which ran for 7 to 11 cycles, a sample-barcoded 5' primer and a J-beta primer mix were used. TCRdb recomputed calls from the 5' RACE reads with MiXCR, one row per CDR3 protein. The sample shows approximately 780,000 distinct CDR3 sequences, around a quarter of them seen only once. This sample was also put to use in a study of T cells of mothers and their children. According to that study: All extracted RNA went into cDNA synthesis, approximately 1.4 ug per 15 ul.

The sequencing sample was made of blood. This clonotype was sampled from a boy aged 5-17 years in good health. The chain couples TRBV6-2 or TRBV6-3 to TRBJ2-2; D gene uncertain. CDR3 in amino acids: CASSPITTLDTGELFF. Written as DNA, the CDR3 is TGTGCCAGCAGCCCCATTACGACACTCGACACCGGGGAGCTGTTTTTT.